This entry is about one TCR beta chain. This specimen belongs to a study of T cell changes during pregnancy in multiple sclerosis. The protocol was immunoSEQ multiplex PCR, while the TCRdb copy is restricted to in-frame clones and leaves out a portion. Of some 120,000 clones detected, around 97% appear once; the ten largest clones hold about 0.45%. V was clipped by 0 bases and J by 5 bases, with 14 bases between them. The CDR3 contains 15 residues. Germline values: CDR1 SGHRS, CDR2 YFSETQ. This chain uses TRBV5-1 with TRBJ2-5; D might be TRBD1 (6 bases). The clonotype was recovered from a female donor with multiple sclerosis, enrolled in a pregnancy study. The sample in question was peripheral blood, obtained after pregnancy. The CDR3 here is CASSLASQGLETQYF. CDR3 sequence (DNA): TGCGCCAGCAGCTTGGCCTCACAGGGTCTTGAGACCCAGTACTTC. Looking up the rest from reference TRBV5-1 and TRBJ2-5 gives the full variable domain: KAGVTQTPRYLIKTRGQQVTLSCSPISGHRSVSWYQQTPGQGLQFLFEYFSETQRNKGNFPGRFSGRQFSNSRSEMNVSTLELGDSALYLCASSLASQGLETQYFGPGTRLLVL.